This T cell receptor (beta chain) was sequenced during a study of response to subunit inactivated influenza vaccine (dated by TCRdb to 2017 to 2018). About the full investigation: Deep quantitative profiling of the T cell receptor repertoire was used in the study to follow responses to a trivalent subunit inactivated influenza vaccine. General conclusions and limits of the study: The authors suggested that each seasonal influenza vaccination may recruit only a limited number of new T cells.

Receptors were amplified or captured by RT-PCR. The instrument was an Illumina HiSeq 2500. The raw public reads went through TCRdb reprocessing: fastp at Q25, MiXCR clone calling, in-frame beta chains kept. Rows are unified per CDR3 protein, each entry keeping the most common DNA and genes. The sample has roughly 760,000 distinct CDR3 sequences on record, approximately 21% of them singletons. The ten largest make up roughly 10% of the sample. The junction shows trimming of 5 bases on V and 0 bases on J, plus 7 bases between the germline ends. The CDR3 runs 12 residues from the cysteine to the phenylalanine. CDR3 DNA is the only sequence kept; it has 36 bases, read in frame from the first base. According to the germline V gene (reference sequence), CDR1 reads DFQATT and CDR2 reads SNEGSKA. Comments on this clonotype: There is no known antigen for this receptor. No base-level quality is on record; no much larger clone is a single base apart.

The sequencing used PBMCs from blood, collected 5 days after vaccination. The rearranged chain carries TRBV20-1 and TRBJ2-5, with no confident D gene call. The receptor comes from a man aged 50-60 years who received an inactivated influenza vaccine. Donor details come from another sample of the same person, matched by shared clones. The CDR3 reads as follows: CSAPPYQETQYF. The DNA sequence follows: TGCAGTGCTCCCCCGTACCAAGAGACCCAGTACTTC.